Here is one T cell receptor (beta chain) with its context. Method: immunoSEQ multiplex PCR; TCRdb's copy keeps in-frame clones and lacks some. There are roughly 110,000 clones in the sample; 70% to 90% occur only once, and approximately 4.9% lies in the top ten. The data were taken from a study of blood T cell repertoires in COVID-19. Background on the study: Sources were T cells, B-cell-depleted T cells, or PBMCs; the material itself was cDNA or gDNA.

Sequenced input: peripheral blood. This receptor was identified in a man aged 40-50 years with active or convalescent COVID-19.

CDR3: CASSLYPGQGEAFF. For the CDR3, the DNA is TGTGCCAGCAGTTTATATCCGGGACAGGGTGAAGCTTTCTTT. This chain joins TRBV28 and TRBJ1-1, with 9 bases lining up with TRBD1. The CDR3 contains 14 residues. The germline gives CDR1 MDHEN, CDR2 SYDVKM. The trim removed 1 base at V and 7 bases at J, leaving 4 bases unmatched.